Below are 14 T cell receptor beta chains sequenced from a single sample in a study of T cell responses to AZD1222 COVID-19 vaccine. The method was immunoSEQ multiplex PCR; TCRdb's version includes in-frame clones alone and lacks a portion of them. The repertoire consists of approximately 57,000 clones, with approximately 83% occurring once and the leading ten covering approximately 15%. The sequences come from peripheral blood, collected on day 0 of AZD1222 vaccination. The receptors here all came from an adult in good health.

V usage is TRBV9 and J usage is TRBJ1-6; D gene uncertain. The V end was cut by 2 bases, the J end by 9 bases, with 15 bases between. The CDR3 spans 15 residues. Per the germline V gene, CDR1 is SGDLS and CDR2 is YYNGEE. The chain's CDR3 is CASSVQASSGSPLHF. As DNA, the CDR3 is TGTGCCAGCAGCGTCCAAGCTTCCTCGGGTTCACCCCTCCACTTT.

This chain joins TRBV3-1 (or the pseudogene TRBV3-2) and TRBJ1-6; D possibly corresponds to TRBD1 (5 bases). CDR3 size: 16 residues. Trimming took off 4 bases at V and 0 bases at J, with 10 bases between the two ends. Germline V gene lookup returns CDR1 LGHDT and CDR2 YNNKEL (reference sequence). Here the CDR3 DNA reads TGTGCCAGCAGCCTGGACACTGACTCCTATAATTCACCCCTCCACTTT. Its protein product is CASSLDTDSYNSPLHF.

This rearrangement joins TRBV6-5 to TRBJ2-1, with D perhaps TRBD2 (6 bases). V lost 0 bases and J 4 bases, leaving 10 bases between the germline ends. This CDR3 spans 15 amino acids. Germline assignment: CDR1 MNHEY and CDR2 SVGAGI. CDR3 sequence: CASSYSIGSYNEQFF. In nucleotides, the CDR3 is TGTGCCAGCAGTTACTCTATCGGGAGTTACAATGAGCAGTTCTTC.

This clone appeared a single time. V gene TRBV20-1 combines with J gene TRBJ2-5; D might be TRBD1 (5 bases). The germline CDR1 and CDR2 sequences are DFQATT and SNEGSKA (reference sequence). The CDR3 consists of 12 residues. Trimming removed 3 bases at V and 7 bases at J, with 12 bases between. CDR3 DNA: TGCAGTGCTAGTCACCAGGGTGGGACCCAGTACTTC. Translating gives CSASHQGGTQYF.

The rearrangement links TRBV5-1 to TRBJ1-1; maybe TRBD1 (6 bases). V dropped 5 bases and J dropped 1 base, with 12 bases sitting between them. The germline gives CDR1 SGHRS, CDR2 YFSETQ. This CDR3 is 14 amino acids long. The CDR3 spells CASRPTGTNTEAFF. CDR3 bases: TGCGCCAGCAGACCAACAGGGACGAACACTGAAGCTTTCTTT.

This clone is a singleton in its sample. The rearrangement links TRBV4-2 to TRBJ2-2; no clear D. Per the germline V gene, CDR1 is LGHNA and CDR2 is YNFKEQ. Trimming removed 1 base at V and 12 bases at J, with 18 bases between. This CDR3 contains 15 residues. The CDR3 here is CASSQGSTVGKKLFF. CDR3 bases: TGTGCCAGCAGCCAAGGATCGACCGTTGGGAAGAAGCTGTTTTTT.

The chain uses TRBV5-6 and TRBJ1-4; D gene unclear. Trimming left V 1 base short and J 7 bases short, with 17 bases between. This CDR3 has 16 amino acids. CDR1 and CDR2 (germline): SGHDT, YYEEEE. CDR3 nucleotide sequence: TGTGCCAGCAGCTTGTCCTACGGGGATCTGCCTGAAAAACTGTTTTTT. Its translation: CASSLSYGDLPEKLFF.

V and J are TRBV2 and TRBJ1-6; D not certain. Deletions cut 3 bases from V and 7 bases from J, with 4 bases between. Germline V CDR1 and CDR2: SNHLY, FYNNEI. The CDR3 has 12 amino acids. The CDR3 sequence is CASSEENSPLHF. CDR3 coding DNA: TGTGCCAGCAGTGAGGAGAATTCACCCCTCCACTTT.

CDR3 amino acids: CASSQRGVRNTGELFF. The CDR3 coding sequence is TGTGCCAGCAGTCAGAGGGGTGTACGGAACACCGGGGAGCTGTTTTTT. The chain recombines TRBV28 with TRBJ2-2; D is perhaps TRBD1 or TRBD2 (5 bases each). V dropped 5 bases and J dropped 1 base, with 14 bases sitting between them. CDR1 MDHEN and CDR2 SYDVKM come from the germline V gene. CDR3 length: 16 amino acids.

This sequence joins TRBV2 and TRBJ2-3; 14 nucleotides match TRBD2. The V gene's germline CDR1 is SNHLY and CDR2 FYNNEI. V gave up 6 bases and J gave up 0 bases; unmatched junction bases: 5. There are 17 residues in the CDR3. CDR3 amino acids: CASSQTSGRVSTDTQYF. The DNA for the CDR3 is TGTGCCAGCAGCCAGACTAGCGGGAGGGTAAGCACAGATACGCAGTATTTT.

The chain has TRBV7-3 and TRBJ1-6; weak D call: TRBD1 (5 bases). The length of the CDR3 is 14 residues. V shed 3 bases and J shed 4 bases, with 7 bases lying between them. The germline CDR1 and CDR2 sequences are SGHTA and FQGTGA. DNA for the CDR3: TGTGCCAGCAGCTTGGGGGGGTATAATTCACCCCTCCACTTT. Translation: CASSLGGYNSPLHF. Variable domain in full (rest from reference TRBV7-3 and TRBJ1-6): GAGVSQTPSNKVTEKGKYVELRCDPISGHTALYWYRQSLGQGPEFLIYFQGTGAADDSGLPNDRFFAVRPEGSVSTLKIQRTERGDSAVYLCASSLGGYNSPLHFGNGTRLTVT.

In DNA, the CDR3 is TGTGCCAGCAGCCCTCCCGGCTCTCACTATGGCTACACCTTC. This encodes CASSPPGSHYGYTF. The chain couples TRBV9 to TRBJ1-2; no firm D call. This CDR3 has 14 amino acids. The V gene lost 4 bases and the J gene lost 3 bases, with 13 bases spanning the gap. The germline CDR1 and CDR2 sequences are SGDLS and YYNGEE.

J is TRBJ2-1 and V is TRBV21-1; the table names TRBD1, a call not compared with the DNA. TRBV21-1 is an annotated pseudogene. This CDR3 is 18 amino acids long. CDR3 DNA sequence: TGTGCCAGCAGCCGTGACCCAAAGATAGGGGCTAATCGCATTGAGCAGTTCTTC. It codes for CASSRDPKIGANRIEQFF.

This clone has just one count. The chain employs TRBV18 and TRBJ2-1; 16 nucleotides agree with TRBD2. The V gene end was trimmed by 5 bases and the J gene end by 9 bases; junction bases not matched to a gene: 4. Looked up from germline, CDR1 is KGHSH and CDR2 is LQKENI. The CDR3 covers 15 residues. The CDR3 sequence is CASSSGLAGGLEQFF. The CDR3 nucleotides are TGTGCCAGCTCATCGGGACTAGCGGGAGGGCTTGAGCAGTTCTTC.